This T cell receptor beta chain was retrieved from a study of blood T cell repertoires in COVID-19. Repertoires were generated with immunoSEQ multiplex PCR, while TCRdb's copy carries only in-frame clones and drops some. The profile shows over 60,000 clones, roughly nine tenths of them singletons. The CDR3 is 16 amino acids. From germline, CDR1 is SGHRS and CDR2 YFSETQ. V was pared by 1 base and J by 0 bases, with 5 bases of the junction left unmatched. The chain uses TRBV5-1 and TRBJ2-3, with 7 bases aligning to TRBD2. Specimen: peripheral blood. The clonotype was recovered from a woman aged 50 to 60 with active COVID-19. The CDR3 DNA is TGCGCCAGCAGCTTGCCCCTAGCGGATAGCACAGATACGCAGTATTTT. This gives the protein CASSLPLADSTDTQYF.